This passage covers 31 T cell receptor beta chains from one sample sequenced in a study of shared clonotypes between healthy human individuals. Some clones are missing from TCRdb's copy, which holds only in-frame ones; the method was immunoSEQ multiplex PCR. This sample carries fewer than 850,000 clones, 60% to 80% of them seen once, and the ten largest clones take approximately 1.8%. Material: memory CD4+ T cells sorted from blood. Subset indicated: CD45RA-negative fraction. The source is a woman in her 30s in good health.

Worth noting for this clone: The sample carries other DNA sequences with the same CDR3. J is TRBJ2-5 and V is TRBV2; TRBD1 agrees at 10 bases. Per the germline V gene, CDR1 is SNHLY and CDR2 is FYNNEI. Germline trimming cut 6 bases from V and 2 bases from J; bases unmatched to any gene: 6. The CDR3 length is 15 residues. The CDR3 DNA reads TGTGCCAGCAGCCTCGAGGGACAGGGGCAAGAGACCCAGTACTTC. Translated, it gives CASSLEGQGQETQYF.

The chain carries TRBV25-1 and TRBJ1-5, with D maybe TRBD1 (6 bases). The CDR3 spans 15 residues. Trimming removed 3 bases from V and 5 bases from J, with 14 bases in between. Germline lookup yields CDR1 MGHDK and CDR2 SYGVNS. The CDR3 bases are TGTGCCAGCAGTGAGAGTACAGGGTCGGATCAGCCCCAGCATTTT. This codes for CASSESTGSDQPQHF.

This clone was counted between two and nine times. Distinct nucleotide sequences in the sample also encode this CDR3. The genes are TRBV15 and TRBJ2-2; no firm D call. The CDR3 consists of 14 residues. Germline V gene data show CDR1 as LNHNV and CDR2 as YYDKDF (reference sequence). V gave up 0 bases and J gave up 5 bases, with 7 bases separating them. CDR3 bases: TGTGCCACCAGCAGAGATAGAGAAACCGGGGAGCTGTTTTTT. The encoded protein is CATSRDRETGELFF.

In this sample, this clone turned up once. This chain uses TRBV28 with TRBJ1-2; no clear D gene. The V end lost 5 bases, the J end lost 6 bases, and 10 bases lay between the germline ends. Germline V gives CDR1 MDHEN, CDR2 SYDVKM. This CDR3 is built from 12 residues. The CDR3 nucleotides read TGTGCCAGCAGTAGGACGCCGAATGGCTACACCTTC. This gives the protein CASSRTPNGYTF.

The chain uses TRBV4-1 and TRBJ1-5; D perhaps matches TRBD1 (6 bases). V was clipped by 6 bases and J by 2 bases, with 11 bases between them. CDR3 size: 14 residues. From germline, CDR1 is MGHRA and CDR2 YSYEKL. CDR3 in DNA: TGCGCCAGCAGTCGGACAGTGGGCAATCAGCCCCAGCATTTT. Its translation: CASSRTVGNQPQHF.

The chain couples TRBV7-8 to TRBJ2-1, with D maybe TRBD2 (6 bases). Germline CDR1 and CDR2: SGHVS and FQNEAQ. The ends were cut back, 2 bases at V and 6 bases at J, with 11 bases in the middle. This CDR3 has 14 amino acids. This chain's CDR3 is CASSLRTGANEQFF. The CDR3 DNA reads TGTGCCAGCAGCTTACGCACGGGAGCCAATGAGCAGTTCTTC.

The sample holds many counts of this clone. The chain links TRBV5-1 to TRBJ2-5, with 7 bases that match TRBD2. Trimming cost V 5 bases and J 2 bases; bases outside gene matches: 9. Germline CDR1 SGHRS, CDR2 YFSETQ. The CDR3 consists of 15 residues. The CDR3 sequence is CASRPGGPRQETQYF. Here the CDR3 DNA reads TGCGCCAGCAGACCGGGGGGTCCGCGTCAAGAGACCCAGTACTTC.

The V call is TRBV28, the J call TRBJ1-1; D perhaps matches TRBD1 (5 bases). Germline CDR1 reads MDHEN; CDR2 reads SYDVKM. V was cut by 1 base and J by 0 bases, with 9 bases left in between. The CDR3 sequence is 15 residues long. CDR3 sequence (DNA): TGTGCCAGCAGTTTATTTGGGGGTCTGAACACTGAAGCTTTCTTT. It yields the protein CASSLFGGLNTEAFF.

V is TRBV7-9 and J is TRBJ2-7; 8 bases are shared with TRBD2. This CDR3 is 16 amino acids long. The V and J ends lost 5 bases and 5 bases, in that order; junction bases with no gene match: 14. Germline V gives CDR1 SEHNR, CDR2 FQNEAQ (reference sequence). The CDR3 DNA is TGTGCCAGCAGCCGGGGTGCAAGCGGGAGTTCCCACGAGCAGTACTTC. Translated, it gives CASSRGASGSSHEQYF.

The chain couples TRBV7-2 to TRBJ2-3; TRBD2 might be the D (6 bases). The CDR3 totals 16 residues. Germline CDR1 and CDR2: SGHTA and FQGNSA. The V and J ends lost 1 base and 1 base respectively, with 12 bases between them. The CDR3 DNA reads TGTGCCAGCAGCTTAGTTGCCGGGAGCCGCACAGATACGCAGTATTTT. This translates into CASSLVAGSRTDTQYF.

The CDR3 spells CASAGERATNEKLFF. CDR3 coding DNA: TGTGCCAGCGCCGGGGAACGTGCAACTAATGAAAAACTGTTTTTT. The chain couples TRBV2 to TRBJ1-4; D remains unclear. Trimming took off 8 bases at V and 0 bases at J, with 13 bases between the two ends. CDR1 and CDR2 from the germline V gene are SNHLY and FYNNEI. The CDR3 totals 15 residues.

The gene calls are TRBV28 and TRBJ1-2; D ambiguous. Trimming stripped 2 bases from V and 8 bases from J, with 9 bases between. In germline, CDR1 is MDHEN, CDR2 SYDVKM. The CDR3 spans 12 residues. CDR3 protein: CASSLRVYGYTF. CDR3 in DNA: TGTGCCAGCAGTTTACGGGTCTACGGCTACACCTTC.

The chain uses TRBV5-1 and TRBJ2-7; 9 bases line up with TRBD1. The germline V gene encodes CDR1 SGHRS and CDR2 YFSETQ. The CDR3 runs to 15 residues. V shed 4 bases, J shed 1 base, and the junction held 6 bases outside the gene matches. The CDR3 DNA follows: TGCGCCAGCAGCCCCGGGGGACAGGGTTCCTACGAGCAGTACTTC. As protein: CASSPGGQGSYEQYF.

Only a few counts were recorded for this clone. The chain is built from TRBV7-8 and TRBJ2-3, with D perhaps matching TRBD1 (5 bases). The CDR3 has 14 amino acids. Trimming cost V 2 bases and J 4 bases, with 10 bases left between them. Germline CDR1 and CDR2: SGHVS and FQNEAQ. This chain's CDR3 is CASSLRGNSDTQYF. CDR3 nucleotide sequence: TGTGCCAGCAGCTTAAGGGGTAATTCAGATACGCAGTATTTT.

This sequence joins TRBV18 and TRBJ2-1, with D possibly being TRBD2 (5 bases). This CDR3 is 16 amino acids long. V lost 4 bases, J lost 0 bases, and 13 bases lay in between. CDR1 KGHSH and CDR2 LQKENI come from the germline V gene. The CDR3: CASSLAQPSSYNEQFF. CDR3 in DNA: TGTGCCAGCTCACTAGCGCAGCCGAGCTCCTACAATGAGCAGTTCTTC.

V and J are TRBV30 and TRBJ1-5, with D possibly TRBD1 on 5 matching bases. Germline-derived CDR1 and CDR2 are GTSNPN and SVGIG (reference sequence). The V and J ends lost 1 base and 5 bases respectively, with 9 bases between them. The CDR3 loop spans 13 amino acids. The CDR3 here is CAWSGGGYQPQHF. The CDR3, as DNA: TGTGCCTGGAGTGGGGGGGGATATCAGCCCCAGCATTTT.

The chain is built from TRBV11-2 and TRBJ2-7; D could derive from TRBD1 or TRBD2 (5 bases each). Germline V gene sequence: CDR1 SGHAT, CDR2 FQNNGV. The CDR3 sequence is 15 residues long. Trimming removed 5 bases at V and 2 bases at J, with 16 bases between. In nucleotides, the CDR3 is TGTGCCAGCAGCCGAAACACGGGGCCGACCTACGAGCAGTACTTC. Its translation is CASSRNTGPTYEQYF.

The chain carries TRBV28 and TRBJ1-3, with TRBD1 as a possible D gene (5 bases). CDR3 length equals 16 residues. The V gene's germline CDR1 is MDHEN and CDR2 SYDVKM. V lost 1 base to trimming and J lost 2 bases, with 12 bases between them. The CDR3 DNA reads TGTGCCAGCAGTTTATTACCAGGGCGGACTGGAAACACCATATATTTT. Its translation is CASSLLPGRTGNTIYF.

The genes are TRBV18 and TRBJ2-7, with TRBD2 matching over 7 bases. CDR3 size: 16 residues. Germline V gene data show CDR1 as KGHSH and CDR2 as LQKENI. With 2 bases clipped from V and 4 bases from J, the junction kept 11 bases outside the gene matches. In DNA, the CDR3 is TGTGCCAGCTCACCAAGGGGCTTGTCCGGGGGGTACGAGCAGTACTTC. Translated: CASSPRGLSGGYEQYF.

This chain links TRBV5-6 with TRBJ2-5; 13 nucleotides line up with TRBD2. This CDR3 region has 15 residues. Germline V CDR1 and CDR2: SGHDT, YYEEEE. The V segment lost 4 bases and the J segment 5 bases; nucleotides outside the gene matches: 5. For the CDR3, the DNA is TGTGCCAGCAGCAAGGGACTAGCGGGATGGGAGACCCAGTACTTC. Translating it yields CASSKGLAGWETQYF.

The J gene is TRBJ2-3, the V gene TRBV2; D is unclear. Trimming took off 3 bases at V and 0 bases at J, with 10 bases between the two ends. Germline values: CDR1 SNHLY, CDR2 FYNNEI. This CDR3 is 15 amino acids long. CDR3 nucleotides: TGTGCCAGCAGTGACCGGATACTAAGCACAGATACGCAGTATTTT. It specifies CASSDRILSTDTQYF.

CDR3 protein: CASAPPGQGVADTQYF. The CDR3 coding sequence is TGTGCCAGCGCTCCACCGGGACAGGGGGTTGCAGATACGCAGTATTTT. The V gene is TRBV28, the J gene TRBJ2-3; 11 positions match TRBD1. CDR3 length equals 16 residues. V shed 8 bases, J shed 4 bases, and the junction held 11 bases outside the gene matches. Germline CDR1 is MDHEN and CDR2 is SYDVKM.

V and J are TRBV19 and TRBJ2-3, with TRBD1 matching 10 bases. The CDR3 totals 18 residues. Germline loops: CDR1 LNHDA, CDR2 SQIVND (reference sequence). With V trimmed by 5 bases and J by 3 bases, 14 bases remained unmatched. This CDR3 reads CASSGRTGGTRGTDTQYF. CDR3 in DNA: TGTGCCAGTAGTGGAAGGACAGGGGGAACGCGGGGAACAGATACGCAGTATTTT.

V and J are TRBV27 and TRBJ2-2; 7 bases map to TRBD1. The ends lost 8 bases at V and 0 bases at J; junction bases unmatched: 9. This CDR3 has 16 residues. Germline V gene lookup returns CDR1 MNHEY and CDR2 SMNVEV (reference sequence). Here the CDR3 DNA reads TGTGCCAGCTACCCTCGGGACAGAGCGAACACCGGGGAGCTGTTTTTT. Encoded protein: CASYPRDRANTGELFF.

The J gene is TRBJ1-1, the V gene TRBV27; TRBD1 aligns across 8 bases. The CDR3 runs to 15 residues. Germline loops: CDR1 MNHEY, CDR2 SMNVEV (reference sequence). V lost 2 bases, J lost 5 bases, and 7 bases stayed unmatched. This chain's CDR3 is CASSLRGDRKTEAFF. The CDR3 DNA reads TGTGCCAGCAGTTTAAGAGGGGACAGGAAAACTGAAGCTTTCTTT.

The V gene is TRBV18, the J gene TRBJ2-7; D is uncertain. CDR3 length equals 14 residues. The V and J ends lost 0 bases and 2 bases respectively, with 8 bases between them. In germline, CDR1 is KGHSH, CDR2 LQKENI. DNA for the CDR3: TGTGCCAGCTCACCACCGACGGGCGCCTACGAGCAGTACTTC. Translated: CASSPPTGAYEQYF.

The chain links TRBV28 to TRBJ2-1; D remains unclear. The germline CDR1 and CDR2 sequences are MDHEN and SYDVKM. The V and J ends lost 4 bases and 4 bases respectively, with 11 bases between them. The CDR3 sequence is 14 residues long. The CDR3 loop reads CASSSVFLYNEQFF. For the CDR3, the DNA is TGTGCCAGCAGTTCCGTTTTTTTATACAATGAGCAGTTCTTC.

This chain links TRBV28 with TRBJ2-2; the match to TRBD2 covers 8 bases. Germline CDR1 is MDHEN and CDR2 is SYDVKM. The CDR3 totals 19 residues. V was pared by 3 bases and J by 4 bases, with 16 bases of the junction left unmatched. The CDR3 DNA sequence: TGTGCCAGCAGTTTGGGCAGGGGTCGAGCGGGAGTCGGCACCGGGGAGCTGTTTTTT. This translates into CASSLGRGRAGVGTGELFF.

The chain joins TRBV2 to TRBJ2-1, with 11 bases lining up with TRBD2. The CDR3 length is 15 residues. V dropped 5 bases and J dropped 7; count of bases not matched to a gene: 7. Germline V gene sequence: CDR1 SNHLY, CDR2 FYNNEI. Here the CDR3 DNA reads TGTGCCAGCAGTCCCACTAGCGGGAGAGGGAATGAGCAGTTCTTC. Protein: CASSPTSGRGNEQFF.

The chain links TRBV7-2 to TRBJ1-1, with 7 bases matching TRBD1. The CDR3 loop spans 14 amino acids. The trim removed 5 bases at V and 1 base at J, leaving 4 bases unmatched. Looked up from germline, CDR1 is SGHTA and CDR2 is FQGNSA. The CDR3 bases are TGTGCCAGCAGCATACAGGGGTCGAACACTGAAGCTTTCTTT. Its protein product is CASSIQGSNTEAFF.

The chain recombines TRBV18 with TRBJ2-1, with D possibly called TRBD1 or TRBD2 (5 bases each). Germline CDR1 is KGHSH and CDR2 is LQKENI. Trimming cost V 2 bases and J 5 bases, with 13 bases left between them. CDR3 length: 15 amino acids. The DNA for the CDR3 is TGTGCCAGCTCACCAATTGGGGGTTTGGACAATGAGCAGTTCTTC. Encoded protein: CASSPIGGLDNEQFF. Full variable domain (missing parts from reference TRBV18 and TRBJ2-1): NAGVMQNPRHLVRRRGQEARLRCSPMKGHSHVYWYRQLPEEGLKFMVYLQKENIIDESGMPKERFSAEFPKEGPSILRIQQVVRGDSAAYFCASSPIGGLDNEQFFGPGTRLTVL.